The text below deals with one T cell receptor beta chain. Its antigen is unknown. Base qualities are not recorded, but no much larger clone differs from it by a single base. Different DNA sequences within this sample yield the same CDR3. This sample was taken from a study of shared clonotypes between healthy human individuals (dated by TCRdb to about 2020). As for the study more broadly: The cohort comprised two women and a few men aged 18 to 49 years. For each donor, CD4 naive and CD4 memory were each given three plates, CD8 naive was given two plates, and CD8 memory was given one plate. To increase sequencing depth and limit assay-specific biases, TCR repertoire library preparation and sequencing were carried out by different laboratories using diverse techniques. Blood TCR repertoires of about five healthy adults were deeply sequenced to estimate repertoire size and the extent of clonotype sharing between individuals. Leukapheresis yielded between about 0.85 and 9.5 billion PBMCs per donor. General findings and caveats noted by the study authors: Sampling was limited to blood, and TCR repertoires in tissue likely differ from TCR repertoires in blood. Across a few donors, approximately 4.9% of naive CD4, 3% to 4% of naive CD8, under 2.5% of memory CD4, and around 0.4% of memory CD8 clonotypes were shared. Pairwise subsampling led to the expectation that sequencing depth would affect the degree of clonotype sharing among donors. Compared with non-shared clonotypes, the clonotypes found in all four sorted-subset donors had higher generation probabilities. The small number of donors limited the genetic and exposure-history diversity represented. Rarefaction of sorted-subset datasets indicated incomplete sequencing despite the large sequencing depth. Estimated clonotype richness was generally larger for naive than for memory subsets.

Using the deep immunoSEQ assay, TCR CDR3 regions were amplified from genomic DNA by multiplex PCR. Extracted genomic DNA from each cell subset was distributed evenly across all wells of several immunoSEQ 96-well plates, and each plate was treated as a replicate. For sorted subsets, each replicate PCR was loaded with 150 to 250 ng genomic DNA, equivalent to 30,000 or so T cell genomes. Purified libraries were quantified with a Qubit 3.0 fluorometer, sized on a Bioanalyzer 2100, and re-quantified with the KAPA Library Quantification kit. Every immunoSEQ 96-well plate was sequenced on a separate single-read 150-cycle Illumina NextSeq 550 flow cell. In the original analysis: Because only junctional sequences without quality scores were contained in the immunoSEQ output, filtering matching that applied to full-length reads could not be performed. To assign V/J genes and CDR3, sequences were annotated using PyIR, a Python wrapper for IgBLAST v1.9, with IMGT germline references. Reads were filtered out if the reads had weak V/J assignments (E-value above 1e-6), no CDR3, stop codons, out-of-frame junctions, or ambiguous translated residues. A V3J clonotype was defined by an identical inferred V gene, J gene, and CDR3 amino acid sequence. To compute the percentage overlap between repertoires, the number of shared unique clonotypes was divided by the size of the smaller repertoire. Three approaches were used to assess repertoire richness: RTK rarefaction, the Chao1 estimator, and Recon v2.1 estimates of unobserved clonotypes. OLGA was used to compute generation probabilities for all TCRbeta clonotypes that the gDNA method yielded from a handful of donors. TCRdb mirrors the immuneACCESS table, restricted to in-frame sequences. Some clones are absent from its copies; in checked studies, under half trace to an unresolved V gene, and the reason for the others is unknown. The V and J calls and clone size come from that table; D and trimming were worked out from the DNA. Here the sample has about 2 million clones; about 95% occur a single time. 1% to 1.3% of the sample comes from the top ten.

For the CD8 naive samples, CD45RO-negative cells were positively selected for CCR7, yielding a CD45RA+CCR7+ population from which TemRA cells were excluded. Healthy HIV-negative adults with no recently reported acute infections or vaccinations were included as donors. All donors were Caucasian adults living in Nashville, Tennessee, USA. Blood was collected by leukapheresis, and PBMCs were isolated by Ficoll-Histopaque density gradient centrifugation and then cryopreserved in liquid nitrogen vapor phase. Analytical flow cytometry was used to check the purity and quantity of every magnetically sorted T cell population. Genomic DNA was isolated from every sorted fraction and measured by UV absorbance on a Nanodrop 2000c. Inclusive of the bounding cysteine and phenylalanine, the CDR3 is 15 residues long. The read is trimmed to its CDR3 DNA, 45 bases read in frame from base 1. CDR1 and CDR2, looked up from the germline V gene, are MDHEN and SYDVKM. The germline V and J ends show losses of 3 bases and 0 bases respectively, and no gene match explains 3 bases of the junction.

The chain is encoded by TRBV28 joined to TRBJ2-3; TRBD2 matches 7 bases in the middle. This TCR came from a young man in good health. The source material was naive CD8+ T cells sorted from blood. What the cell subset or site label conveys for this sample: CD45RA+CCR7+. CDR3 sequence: CASSFGGISTDTQYF. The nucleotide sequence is TGTGCCAGCAGTTTCGGGGGGATAAGCACAGATACGCAGTATTTT.